One T cell receptor (beta chain) is described in this entry. Its antigen is unknown. V was cut by 3 bases and J by 7 bases, with 16 bases left in between. Germline CDR1 and CDR2: SGHTA and FQGNSA. This CDR3 is built from 15 residues. Controls came from buffy coats of healthy blood donors. Per the study methods: A productive frequency of 2.59 x 10-5 was the lowest detectable. Some clones are missing from TCRdb's copy, which holds only in-frame ones; the method was immunoSEQ multiplex PCR. The DNA gave D and trimming, while V, J and clone size come from that table. The sample includes more than 30,000 clones, 88% of them seen just once. This sample is drawn from a study of STAT5B mutations in CD4+ large granular lymphocyte leukemia. General study findings and limits: 8/27 top patient clones versus 2/35 control clones were TRBV06-family. Main leukemic clonotypes were patient-specific, but roughly 23% appeared at low frequency elsewhere.

The sample comprised CD4+ T cells from blood buffy coats. The TCR was taken from a human donor in good health. The chain uses TRBV7-2 and TRBJ2-1; D may match TRBD1 or TRBD2 (5 bases each). The CDR3 DNA follows: TGTGCCAGCAGCTTTGGGGACCTCCGTATGAATGAGCAGTTCTTC. Translated: CASSFGDLRMNEQFF.